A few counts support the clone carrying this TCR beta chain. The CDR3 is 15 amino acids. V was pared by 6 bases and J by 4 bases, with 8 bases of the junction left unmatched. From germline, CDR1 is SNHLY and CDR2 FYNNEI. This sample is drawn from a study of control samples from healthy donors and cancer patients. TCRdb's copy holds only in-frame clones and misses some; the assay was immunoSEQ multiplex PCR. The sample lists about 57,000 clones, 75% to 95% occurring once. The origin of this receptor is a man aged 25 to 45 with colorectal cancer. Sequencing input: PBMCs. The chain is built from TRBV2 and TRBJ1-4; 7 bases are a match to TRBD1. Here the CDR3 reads CASRTGQEINEKLFF. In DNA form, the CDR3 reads TGTGCCAGCAGGACAGGACAGGAGATTAATGAAAAACTGTTTTTT. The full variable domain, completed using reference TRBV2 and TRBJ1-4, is EPEVTQTPSHQVTQMGQEVILRCVPISNHLYFYWYRQILGQKVEFLVSFYNNEISEKSEIFDDQFSVERPDGSNFTLKIRSTKLEDSAMYFCASRTGQEINEKLFFGSGTQLSVL.